The entry below gives a single T cell receptor beta chain sequence along with its context. The entry originates in a study of blood T cell repertoires in COVID-19. In the original workflow: Reference gene primers were amplified, and this amplification served to estimate nucleated cell counts. Measured with immunoSEQ multiplex PCR; TCRdb has only the in-frame clones, and not every one. The V and J calls and clone size come from that table; D and trimming were worked out from the DNA. The sample has 200,000 or so clones; about nine tenths are singletons. Material: peripheral blood. This TCR was sampled from a man aged 65 to 79 with active or convalescent COVID-19.

CDR3 coding DNA: TGTGCCAGCAGCTTCAACAGGGGGCAAGAGACCCAGTACTTC. Translated: CASSFNRGQETQYF. V gene TRBV11-2 combines with J gene TRBJ2-5; TRBD1 matches at 8 bases. This CDR3 has 14 amino acids. The J segment lost 2 bases and the V segment lost 3 bases, leaving 2 bases of the junction unmatched. The germline V gene encodes CDR1 SGHAT and CDR2 FQNNGV.